This T cell receptor beta chain was recovered during a study of breast tumors, draining lymph nodes, adjacent tissues (dated by TCRdb to 2016 to 2018). Background on the whole study: Breast cancer patients provided tumor, adjacent nontumor tissue and axillary lymph nodes, and the study compared the TCR beta repertoires across these three sources. The study aimed to assess the relationships and possible T-cell exchange between tumor, surrounding tissue and draining lymph node repertoires in human breast cancer. Study-level results and caveats: Tumors showed preferential V and J gene usage, and their T-cell repertoire diversity fell below that of lymph nodes yet above that of nontumor tissue. The conclusion that tumor T cells originate in lymph nodes was presented as consistent with a hypothesis rather than as directly demonstrated. The data were judged consistent with most tumor T cells deriving from the lymph node and then expanding within tumor tissue. Tumor and nontumor tissue repertoires were significantly more similar in luminal-like than in basal-like breast cancer.

This clonotype was found once. Its antigen remains undetermined. This may be a read error, as it is one base from a much larger clone. Because the CDR3 is missing its conserved closing phenylalanine or tryptophan, this is likely a read error. The axillary draining lymph nodes of breast cancer patients were the source of the lymph node samples. Reads for this sample came from an Illumina HiSeq 2000. Multiplex PCR amplification was used to generate the TCR beta chain libraries. The amplified TCR beta chain products were analyzed by high-throughput sequencing. TCRdb reanalyzed the raw reads on its own, using fastp at Q25 for trimming and MiXCR for clone calling, and kept in-frame beta chains. Rows are unified per CDR3 protein, each entry keeping the most common DNA and genes. For this sample the table gives approximately 150,000 distinct CDR3 sequences, of which roughly 35% were detected only once. 3% to 4% of the sample goes to the ten largest clones.

Both ends counted, the CDR3 spans 19 residues. Of all the DNA, just the CDR3 is kept, 57 bases in frame from base 1. Relative to germline, V is missing 0 bases and J is missing 3 bases, with 12 bases of the junction outside any gene match. The germline V gene (reference sequence) specifies LGHDT as CDR1 and YNNKEL as CDR2. The chain links TRBV3-1 with TRBJ2-3; 10 central bases correspond to TRBD2. The TCR comes from a female donor with breast cancer. Some clones in this sample may be carry-over from other donors' samples. The source material was axillary lymph node tissue. In nucleotide form, the sequence is TGTGCCAGCAGCCAAGATCCGCCGGGGAGTAGCGGGAGGACAGATACGCAGTATTAT. Its amino acids are CASSQDPPGSSGRTDTQYY.